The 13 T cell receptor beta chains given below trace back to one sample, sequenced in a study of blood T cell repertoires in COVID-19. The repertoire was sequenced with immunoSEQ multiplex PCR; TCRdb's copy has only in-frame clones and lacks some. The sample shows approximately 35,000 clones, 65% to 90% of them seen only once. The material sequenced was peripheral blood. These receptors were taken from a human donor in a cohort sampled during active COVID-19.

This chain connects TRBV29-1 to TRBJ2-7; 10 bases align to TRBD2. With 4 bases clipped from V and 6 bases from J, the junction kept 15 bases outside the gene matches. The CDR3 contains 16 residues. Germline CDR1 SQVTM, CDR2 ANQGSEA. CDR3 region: CSVVVLAGAEGSEQYF. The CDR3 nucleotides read TGCAGCGTTGTGGTCCTAGCGGGGGCGGAAGGATCCGAGCAGTACTTC.

CDR3 in amino acids: CASSNPIHGTGELFF. Here the CDR3 DNA reads TGCGCCAGCAGCAATCCAATCCACGGCACCGGGGAGCTGTTTTTT. The chain couples TRBV5-1 to TRBJ2-2; D call uncertain. This CDR3 comprises 15 residues. V gave up 4 bases and J gave up 4 bases, with 14 bases separating them. Germline V lookup: CDR1 SGHRS, CDR2 YFSETQ.

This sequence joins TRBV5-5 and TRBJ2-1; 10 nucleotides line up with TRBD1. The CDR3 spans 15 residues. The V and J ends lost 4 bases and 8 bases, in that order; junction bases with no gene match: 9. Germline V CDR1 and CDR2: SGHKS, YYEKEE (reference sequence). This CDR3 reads CASSRDRGEVDEQFF. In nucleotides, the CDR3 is TGTGCCAGCAGCCGGGACAGGGGTGAAGTCGATGAGCAGTTCTTC.

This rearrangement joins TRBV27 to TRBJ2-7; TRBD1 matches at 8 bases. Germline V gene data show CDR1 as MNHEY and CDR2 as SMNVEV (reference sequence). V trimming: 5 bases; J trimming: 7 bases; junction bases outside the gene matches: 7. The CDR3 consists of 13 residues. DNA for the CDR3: TGTGCCAGCAGTCCAGGGGGCCCGATGGAGCAGTACTTC. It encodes CASSPGGPMEQYF.

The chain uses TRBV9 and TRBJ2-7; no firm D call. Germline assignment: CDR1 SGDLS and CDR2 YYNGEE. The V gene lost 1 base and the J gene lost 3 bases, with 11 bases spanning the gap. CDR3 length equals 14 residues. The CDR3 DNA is TGTGCCAGCAGCGTACAGGCAGAACACTACGAGCAGTACTTC. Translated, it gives CASSVQAEHYEQYF.

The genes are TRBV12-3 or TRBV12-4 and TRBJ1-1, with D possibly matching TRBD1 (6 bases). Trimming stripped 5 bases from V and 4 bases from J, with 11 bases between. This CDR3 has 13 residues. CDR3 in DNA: TGTGCCAGCAGTCCCACAGGGCCCACTGAAGCTTTCTTT. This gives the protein CASSPTGPTEAFF.

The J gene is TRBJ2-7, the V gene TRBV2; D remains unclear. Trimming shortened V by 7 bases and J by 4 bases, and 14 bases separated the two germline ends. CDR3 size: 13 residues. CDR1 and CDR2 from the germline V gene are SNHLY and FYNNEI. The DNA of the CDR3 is TGTGCCAGCAAACCAGTTGGTCCTTACGAGCAGTACTTC. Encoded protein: CASKPVGPYEQYF.

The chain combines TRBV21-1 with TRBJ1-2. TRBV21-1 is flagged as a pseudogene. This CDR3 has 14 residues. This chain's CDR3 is CASPKWTEDYGYTF. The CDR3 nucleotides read TGTGCCAGCCCCAAATGGACGGAGGACTATGGCTACACCTTC.

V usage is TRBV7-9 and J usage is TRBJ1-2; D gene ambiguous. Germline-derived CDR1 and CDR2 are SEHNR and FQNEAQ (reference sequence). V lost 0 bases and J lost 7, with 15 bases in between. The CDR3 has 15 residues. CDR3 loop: CASSLARRTLSGYTF. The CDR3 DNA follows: TGTGCCAGCAGCTTAGCGCGAAGGACTCTTAGTGGCTACACCTTC.

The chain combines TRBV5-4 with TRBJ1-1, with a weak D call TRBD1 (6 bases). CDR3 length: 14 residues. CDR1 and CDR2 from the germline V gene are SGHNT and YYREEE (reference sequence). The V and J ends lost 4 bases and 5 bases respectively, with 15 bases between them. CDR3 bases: TGTGCCAGCAGCCCGGCAGGGGATGATACTGAAGCTTTCTTT. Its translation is CASSPAGDDTEAFF.

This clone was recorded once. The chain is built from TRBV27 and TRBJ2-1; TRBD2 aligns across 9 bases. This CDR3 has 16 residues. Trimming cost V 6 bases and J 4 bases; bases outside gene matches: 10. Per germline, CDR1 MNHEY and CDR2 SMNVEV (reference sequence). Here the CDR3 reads CASSPERGAKYNEQFF. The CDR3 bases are TGTGCCAGCAGCCCTGAGCGGGGGGCTAAATACAATGAGCAGTTCTTC.

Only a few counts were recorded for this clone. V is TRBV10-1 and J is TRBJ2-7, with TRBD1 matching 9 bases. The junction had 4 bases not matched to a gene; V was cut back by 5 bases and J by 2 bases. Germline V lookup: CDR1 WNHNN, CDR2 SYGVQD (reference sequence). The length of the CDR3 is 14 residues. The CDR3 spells CASSQDRGAYEQYF. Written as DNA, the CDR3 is TGCGCCAGCAGTCAGGACAGGGGAGCCTACGAGCAGTACTTC.

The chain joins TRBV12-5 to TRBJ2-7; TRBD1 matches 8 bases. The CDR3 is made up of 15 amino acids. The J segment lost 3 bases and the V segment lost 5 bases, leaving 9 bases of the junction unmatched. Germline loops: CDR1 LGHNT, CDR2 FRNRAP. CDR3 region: CASGGPPGGIYEQYF. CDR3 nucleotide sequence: TGTGCTAGTGGTGGCCCTCCAGGGGGCATCTACGAGCAGTACTTC.